Listed below are T cell receptor beta chains from one sample, sequenced in a study of blood T cell repertoires in COVID-19. Sequencing used immunoSEQ multiplex PCR; TCRdb keeps in-frame clones, though not all of them. The profile covers 75,000 to 100,000 clones, with 81% appearing a single time and around 10% taken by the ten largest. Specimen: peripheral blood. These TCRs come from an elderly woman with acute or convalescent COVID-19. CDR3s include the opening cysteine and the closing phenylalanine or tryptophan. A D gene is named only where the DNA matches it firmly. Clone size is stated in some rows and not others, as once, few, many or a class when expanded.

cdr3_length	v_call	clone_size	d_call	j_call	cdr3_nt	cdr3_aa
13	TRBV3-1/TRBV3-2	.	.	TRBJ1-2	TGTGCCAGCAGCCAAGCCAGGAACTATGGCTACACCTTC	CASSQARNYGYTF
15	TRBV6-5	few	.	TRBJ1-5	TGTGTTTGCTCTCCTGAGGGTGTTGGCAATCAGCCCCAGCATTTT	CVCSPEGVGNQPQHF
13	TRBV30	few	TRBD1	TRBJ1-1	TGTGCCTGGAGTGGCAGGGGGCCCACTGAAGCTTTCTTT	CAWSGRGPTEAFF
16	TRBV11-2	.	TRBD1	TRBJ2-3	TGTGCCAGCAGCTTCGACAGGGGACTTAGCACAGATACGCAGTATTTT	CASSFDRGLSTDTQYF
15	TRBV5-5	few	TRBD2	TRBJ2-1	TGTGCCAGCAGCCCGACTAGCGGGGGGTACAATGAGCAGTTCTTC	CASSPTSGGYNEQFF
12	TRBV21-1	.	.	TRBJ1-1	TGTGCCAGCAGCCTAAATAACACTAAAGCTTTCTTT	CASSLNNTKAFF
16	TRBV5-4	.	TRBD1	TRBJ1-6	TGTGCCAGCAGGCGATCCACAGGGGGTAATAATTCACCCCTCCACTTT	CASRRSTGGNNSPLHF
14	TRBV19	.	.	TRBJ2-4	TGTGCCAGTAGTACCAACAGGGGGGGAAACATTCAGTACTTC	CASSTNRGGNIQYF
15	TRBV4-1	.	TRBD1	TRBJ2-2	TGCGCCAGCAGCCATCTCGACAGGGATCACCGGGAGCTGTTTTTT	CASSHLDRDHRELFF
14	TRBV6-5	few	.	TRBJ1-3	TGTGCCAGCAGTCCGGTCAAGTTTGGAAACACCATATATTTT	CASSPVKFGNTIYF
14	TRBV5-6	.	TRBD1	TRBJ1-2	TGTGCCAGCAGCTTTTTACAGGGGGACTATGGCTACACCTTC	CASSFLQGDYGYTF
15	TRBV7-2	.	.	TRBJ2-1	TGTGCCAGCAGCCCCTACGGGGGATTAGGGAATGAGCAGTTCTTC	CASSPYGGLGNEQFF
15	TRBV6-1	.	TRBD1	TRBJ1-6	TGTGCCAGCAGTGATAGGACAGGGGGTAATTCACCCCTCCACTTT	CASSDRTGGNSPLHF
13	TRBV7-2	.	.	TRBJ1-2	TGTGCCAGCAGCTCAGCGAGTAACTATGGCTACACCTTC	CASSSASNYGYTF